This T cell receptor (beta chain) originates from a study of T cells in Graves' hyperthyroidism and ophthalmopathy. The wider study: Pretreatment peripheral blood was obtained at initial diagnosis. Findings and caveats of the study: Blood samples included most of the expanded thyroid clonotypes exceeding 0.001.

This clonotype occurred once. Its specificity is not known. Amplification yielded TCR beta CDR3 regions, with RNA transcripts as the source. HTBI primers were employed in a first-round RT-PCR of the TCR CDR3. TCRdb used MiXCR to reprocess the multiplex PCR reads, holding one entry per CDR3 protein. This table holds 550,000 to 600,000 distinct CDR3 sequences, approximately 14% found once. Germline values: CDR1 DFQATT, CDR2 SNEGSKA (reference sequence). The V segment lost 1 base and the J segment 7 bases; nucleotides outside the gene matches: 1. This CDR3 spans 14 amino acids. V is TRBV20-1 and J is TRBJ1-6; TRBD1 agrees at 10 bases. The receptor's source is a woman aged 18-29 years with Graves' ophthalmopathy. The source material was blood. The DNA of the CDR3 is TGCAGTGCTAGAGGACAGGGGGCGAATTCACCCCTCCACTTT. Its translation: CSARGQGANSPLHF.